This T cell receptor (beta chain) was sequenced for a study of CD8+CD57+ T cells in acquired aplastic anemia (dated by TCRdb to 2016 to 2019). At the level of the whole study: DNA extracted from sorted CD4+ and CD8+ cells had a mean of around 3 ug, with a range of roughly 0.19 to 27.4 ug. Healthy donor samples averaged approximately 10 million reads for CD4+ and under 12 million for CD8+ cells. Study-wide findings and limitations: Although around 30 CD8+ CDR3 sequences were shared by patients and controls, these sequences appeared highly expressed in patients and within the immunodominant clones of patients. CD8+ Simpson's diversity did not differ significantly between patients and healthy controls (P=0.060).

In the study, sorted CD4+ and CD8+ blood T cells from patients with severe aplastic anemia and from healthy subjects underwent deep sequencing of TCR repertoires. Ficoll-Paque density gradient centrifugation was used to isolate peripheral blood mononuclear cells. Before DNA extraction, CD4+ and CD8+ T cells were sorted with FACS or magnetic beads. Concerning this clonotype: Its antigen specificity is not known. Base qualities are missing; no much larger clone stands one base away.

CDR1 DFQATT and CDR2 SNEGSKA are derived from the germline V gene (reference sequence). V was cut back by 1 base and J by 6 bases, leaving a gap of 12 bases between them. Including the terminal cysteine and phenylalanine, the CDR3 comprises 13 residues. Solely the CDR3 DNA is kept, with 39 bases framed from the first base. Profiling of TCR beta VDJ combinations and CDR3 sequences used genomic DNA as the template. An Illumina HiSeq 2000 was used for TCR repertoire sequencing. The authors' pipeline ran thus. Repertoires were assessed using TRBV/TRBJ rearrangement plots, CDR3 size and DJ length profiles, and Simpson's diversity index. The immunodominant clone was defined as the most abundant DNA sequence in deep sequencing data. CDR3 amino acid sequences were screened for sharing across subjects and were compared with published repertoires and the VDJdb database. The raw public data were reprocessed by TCRdb itself: fastp quality trimming at Q25, MiXCR clonotype calling, in-frame beta chains only. Rows matching on CDR3 protein sequence are summarized as one entry with the most common DNA and genes. The V and J calls shown here were made by TCRdb, not taken from the authors' results. This sample lists around 230,000 distinct CDR3 sequences; roughly 55% were detected once. The ten most abundant clones make up about 29% of the sample.

The specimen was sorted CD4+, CD8+, or CD8+CD57+ T cells (not recorded which) from PBMCs. The receptor was derived from a human donor in good health. The sequence links TRBV20-1 to TRBJ1-1; TRBD1 is a possible D gene, resting on 5 matching bases. CDR3 reads: CSARVTATAEAFF. The DNA sequence reads TGCAGTGCTAGAGTTACCGCGACAGCTGAAGCTTTCTTT.